Shown below are 10 T cell receptor beta chains from a single sample sequenced in a study of cytomegalovirus exposure and HLA in healthy donors. Primers included in the PCR were 60 Vbeta and 13 Jbeta primers. TCRdb's table, derived via immunoSEQ multiplex PCR, lists solely in-frame clones and lacks some. The sample lists 81,000 or so clones, roughly 75% occurring once. Sequences were obtained from PBMCs. Source of these receptors: a man aged 55-75 years in good health and CMV-seronegative.

The rearrangement uses TRBV5-1 and TRBJ2-1; the D gene is possibly TRBD1 (6 bases). CDR1 is SGHRS and CDR2 is YFSETQ in the germline V gene. This CDR3 has 15 residues. Trimming left V 4 bases short and J 7 bases short, with 18 bases between. The CDR3 nucleotides are TGCGCCAGCAGCAAAGTATTCGGGACAAGAAATGAGCAGTTCTTC. Protein sequence: CASSKVFGTRNEQFF.

The chain links TRBV6-5 to TRBJ2-2; 8 bases are shared with TRBD1. Trimming removed 5 bases from V and 4 bases from J; junction bases left unmatched: 6. In germline, CDR1 is MNHEY, CDR2 SVGAGI. The CDR3 has 15 residues. The CDR3 here is CASSTRDRSTGELFF. The CDR3 coding sequence is TGTGCCAGCAGTACGAGGGACAGGTCCACCGGGGAGCTGTTTTTT.

This chain links TRBV5-4 with TRBJ1-4; 7 positions match TRBD1. The CDR3 is 13 residues long. Germline V gene data show CDR1 as SGHNT and CDR2 as YYREEE (reference sequence). Germline trimming cut 1 base from V and 7 bases from J; bases unmatched to any gene: 1. The CDR3, as DNA: TGTGCCAGCAGCTTGCAGGGGGGTGAAAAACTGTTTTTT. Translating gives CASSLQGGEKLFF.

The genes are TRBV5-1 and TRBJ2-5, with a weak D call TRBD1 (5 bases). CDR3 length: 15 amino acids. Trimming took 4 bases from V and 5 from J, leaving 18 bases between them. CDR1 and CDR2 (germline): SGHRS, YFSETQ. The DNA of the CDR3 is TGCGCCAGCAGCCGACTCTCTTTAGCAGGGGAGACCCAGTACTTC. The encoded protein is CASSRLSLAGETQYF.

A word on this clone: Other nucleotide sequences in the sample specify the same CDR3. The rearrangement uses TRBV6-5 and TRBJ1-5; 9 nucleotides match TRBD1. Germline CDR1 reads MNHEY; CDR2 reads SVGAGI. This CDR3 is 14 amino acids long. With V trimmed by 6 bases and J by 7 bases, 7 bases remained unmatched. The CDR3: CASRPDRGWQPQHF. CDR3 DNA sequence: TGTGCCAGCAGGCCGGACAGGGGTTGGCAGCCCCAGCATTTT.

This chain links TRBV7-3 with TRBJ1-2; 7 nucleotides match TRBD1. V was pared by 5 bases and J by 13 bases, with 10 bases of the junction left unmatched. CDR3 size: 12 residues. Germline lookup yields CDR1 SGHTA and CDR2 FQGTGA. Written as DNA, the CDR3 is TGTGCCAGCAGCCCACAGGGGAAGTTCCTCACCTTC. Translated: CASSPQGKFLTF.

The rearrangement uses TRBV5-1 and TRBJ1-6; D might be TRBD1 (6 bases). The CDR3 extends over 14 amino acids. Between the trimmed V and J ends, which lost 1 base and 7 bases, there was a span of 9 bases. CDR1 is SGHRS and CDR2 is YFSETQ in the germline V gene. CDR3 region: CASSLKGENSPLHF. CDR3 nucleotide sequence: TGCGCCAGCAGCTTGAAGGGGGAAAATTCACCCCTCCACTTT.

The chain links TRBV6-1 to TRBJ1-6; tentatively, D is TRBD1 (5 bases). V was clipped by 7 bases and J by 7 bases, with 17 bases between them. CDR1 and CDR2 from the germline V gene are MNHNS and SASEGT. The CDR3 totals 15 residues. CDR3 sequence reads: CASTSSLKGNSPLHF. The DNA for the CDR3 is TGTGCCAGCACCTCCAGTTTAAAGGGGAATTCACCCCTCCACTTT.

In its sample, this clone is medium-sized. This chain uses TRBV6-4 with TRBJ2-3, with 8 nucleotides matching TRBD2. Germline-derived CDR1 and CDR2 are MRHNA and SNTAGT. CDR3 length: 14 residues. V shed 3 bases and J 1 base; nucleotides not matched to a gene: 0. CDR3 residues: CASSEAGGTDTQYF. CDR3 DNA: TGTGCCAGCAGTGAAGCGGGGGGCACAGATACGCAGTATTTT.

The chain uses TRBV6-8 and TRBJ1-1; D gene uncertain. V was shortened by 6 bases and J by 2 bases, with 13 bases between the two germline ends. The V gene's germline CDR1 is MNHGY and CDR2 SAAAGT. There are 14 residues in the CDR3. This chain's CDR3 is CASRNRDRNTEAFF. The CDR3 region has the DNA TGTGCCAGCAGGAACCGGGATCGCAACACTGAAGCTTTCTTT.